This TCR beta chain was obtained from a study of blood T cell repertoires in COVID-19. Study-wide background: COVID-19 samples, acute and convalescent, were from the United States, Italy and Spain.

The CDR3 runs 15 residues. CDR1 is SNHLY and CDR2 is FYNNEI in the germline V gene. The trim removed 10 bases at V and 3 bases at J, leaving 11 bases unmatched. TCRdb's copy holds only in-frame clones and misses some; the assay was immunoSEQ multiplex PCR. The repertoire consists of nearly 350,000 clones, with about 88% occurring once and the leading ten covering roughly 1%. Clinical histories supplied by participants themselves formed the basis of cohort assignment. This chain joins TRBV2 and TRBJ2-2, with 7 nucleotides matching TRBD2. Sample: PBMCs or T cells enriched from blood (not recorded which). The clonotype originates from a woman between 25 and 40 years old who had recovered from COVID-19. As DNA, the CDR3 is TGTGCCACCTCCCGCGGGGGTGCGGACACCGGGGAGCTGTTTTTT. This encodes CATSRGGADTGELFF. The entire variable domain, with the rest obtained from reference TRBV2 and TRBJ2-2, is as follows: EPEVTQTPSHQVTQMGQEVILRCVPISNHLYFYWYRQILGQKVEFLVSFYNNEISEKSEIFDDQFSVERPDGSNFTLKIRSTKLEDSAMYFCATSRGGADTGELFFGEGSRLTVL.